The 10 T cell receptor beta chains reported below all come from one sample, sequenced in a study of T cell changes during pregnancy in multiple sclerosis (dated by TCRdb to the late 2010s). Library construction relied on the immunoSEQ multiplex PCR assay. As stored in TCRdb, this immuneACCESS dataset retains in-frame rearrangements with V and J assigned. A fraction of the clones does not appear; measured against another copy, unresolved V genes explain less than half of the discrepancy, and the remainder lacks a known reason. The sample table holds about 80,000 clones, of which roughly nine tenths were seen once. The ten largest clones add up to more than 1.4% of the sample. This sample comprised peripheral blood, obtained before pregnancy. These TCRs come from a female donor with multiple sclerosis, enrolled in a pregnancy study.

The chain joins TRBV27 to TRBJ2-1; TRBD2 is a possible D gene (6 bases). The CDR3 is 16 residues long. Germline V gene lookup returns CDR1 MNHEY and CDR2 SMNVEV (reference sequence). The ends were cut back, 4 bases at V and 5 bases at J, with 18 bases in the middle. The CDR3 DNA sequence: TGTGCCAGCAGTTCCGCTCGGAGGAGGGGACACAATGAGCAGTTCTTC. This sequence encodes CASSSARRRGHNEQFF.

The chain uses TRBV27 and TRBJ1-2, with 8 bases fitting TRBD1. Trimming cost V 1 base and J 7 bases; bases outside gene matches: 2. Germline CDR1 reads MNHEY; CDR2 reads SMNVEV (reference sequence). This CDR3 is built from 13 residues. DNA for the CDR3: TGTGCCAGCAGTTTATTGACAGGGGCTGGCTACACCTTC. Its translation is CASSLLTGAGYTF.

V gene TRBV7-9 combines with J gene TRBJ2-5; no firm D call. V was clipped by 5 bases and J by 5 bases, with 12 bases between them. This CDR3 has 13 amino acids. Germline lookup yields CDR1 SEHNR and CDR2 FQNEAQ (reference sequence). The CDR3 sequence: CASSPRLEETQYF. CDR3 nucleotides: TGTGCCAGCAGCCCGCGGTTGGAGGAGACCCAGTACTTC.

V usage is TRBV29-1 and J usage is TRBJ2-3; D is ambiguous. CDR3 length: 13 residues. The V and J ends lost 5 bases and 4 bases respectively, with 13 bases between them. CDR1 and CDR2 (germline): SQVTM, ANQGSEA. In nucleotides, the CDR3 is TGCAGCGTTAAAAGTCCTAACGCAGATACGCAGTATTTT. Amino acid sequence: CSVKSPNADTQYF.

The CDR3 spells CASSPSGLLVNEQFF. CDR3 in DNA: TGTGCCAGCAGCCCCTCGGGACTACTAGTGAATGAGCAGTTCTTC. The chain has TRBV9 and TRBJ2-1; 7 bases are a match to TRBD2. Germline loops: CDR1 SGDLS, CDR2 YYNGEE. CDR3 size: 15 residues. J lost 7 bases, V lost 4 bases, and 11 bases had no gene match.

The chain combines TRBV13 with TRBJ2-7, with 9 bases identical to TRBD2. CDR1 is PRHDT, CDR2 FYEKMQ, per germline (reference sequence). This CDR3 spans 16 amino acids. With V trimmed by 4 bases and J by 4 bases, 11 bases remained unmatched. For the CDR3, the DNA is TGTGCCAGCAGCTACCGGGAACTAGCGGGTTGGTACGAGCAGTACTTC. It specifies CASSYRELAGWYEQYF.

This chain connects TRBV15 to TRBJ2-7; no firm D call. Germline CDR1 is LNHNV and CDR2 is YYDKDF (reference sequence). The CDR3 length is 12 residues. Trimming took 5 bases from V and 4 from J, leaving 9 bases between them. CDR3 nucleotides: TGTGCCACCAGCCAGGTTAGGTACGAGCAGTACTTC. Translation: CATSQVRYEQYF.

This clone was recorded a few times. The chain uses TRBV7-6 and TRBJ1-1; possibly TRBD1 for D (6 bases). This CDR3 contains 15 residues. CDR1 is SGHVS and CDR2 is FNYEAQ in the germline V gene. V was clipped by 0 bases and J by 3 bases, with 11 bases between them. The CDR3 spells CASSLASGVHTEAFF. CDR3 sequence (DNA): TGTGCCAGCAGCTTAGCCTCAGGGGTACACACTGAAGCTTTCTTT.

J is TRBJ2-6 and V is TRBV7-9, with 7 bases fitting TRBD1. In germline, CDR1 is SEHNR, CDR2 FQNEAQ (reference sequence). V was clipped by 1 base and J by 1 base; unmatched bases: 7. This CDR3 contains 18 residues. This chain's CDR3 is CASSLVKGALSGANVLTF. CDR3 bases: TGTGCCAGCAGCTTAGTAAAGGGGGCCTTATCTGGGGCCAACGTCCTGACTTTC. The full variable domain, its missing parts supplied by reference TRBV7-9 and TRBJ2-6, is DTGVSQNPRHKITKRGQNVTFRCDPISEHNRLYWYRQTLGQGPEFLTYFQNEAQLEKSRLLSDRFSAERPKGSFSTLEIQRTEQGDSAMYLCASSLVKGALSGANVLTFGAGSRLTVL.

This chain uses TRBV7-8 with TRBJ2-7; 15 bases agree with TRBD2. Germline V lookup: CDR1 SGHVS, CDR2 FQNEAQ. This CDR3 contains 16 residues. The ends lost 1 base at V and 10 bases at J; junction bases unmatched: 8. The CDR3 sequence: CASSLGPGLAGGEQYF. For the CDR3, the DNA is TGTGCCAGCAGCTTAGGCCCGGGACTAGCGGGGGGCGAACAGTACTTC.